This TCR beta chain was observed in a study of vaccination effects on CD4 cells after COVID-19. Study outcomes and limitations: Late post-vaccination samples showed marked contraction of infection- and vaccine-induced clones.

A note on this clone: Its antigen is unidentified. One end of the junction is discordant with germline, which a read error may explain.

Expansion with viral peptide pools was applied to antigen-specific CD4+ T cells by the ViraFEST assay prior to sequencing. Researchers isolated CD4+ T cells once approximately 10 days of culture had elapsed. Participants completed two doses of the BNT162b2 or mRNA-1273 vaccine. The germline CDR1 and CDR2 sequences are SNHLY and FYNNEI. The CDR3 contains 14 residues. Assay: immunoSEQ multiplex PCR; the TCRdb copy retains only in-frame clones and omits some. The table shows about 50,000 clones, with over 60% occurring only once. V usage is TRBV2 and J usage is TRBJ2-7, with 9 positions matching TRBD2. The TCR was taken from a human donor who received a COVID-19 vaccine. The sample was CD4+ T cells from PBMCs cultured with HCoV-OC43 spike peptides, taken after COVID-19 vaccination. The subset was: HCoV-OC43 spike overlapping peptide pool stimulation. CDR3 protein: CASSEAGGFYEQYF. CDR3 coding DNA: TGTGCCAGCAGCGAAGCGGGAGGCTTCTACGAGCAGTACTTC.